This TCR beta chain was observed in a study of control samples from healthy donors and cancer patients. Trimming took 4 bases from V and 7 from J; bases not matched to a gene: 5. The CDR3 consists of 15 residues. The germline gives CDR1 SGHKS, CDR2 YYEKEE (reference sequence). Sequenced by immunoSEQ multiplex PCR; TCRdb stores in-frame clones only, minus some. Of about 28,000 clones detected, 91% appear once; the ten largest clones hold over 9.5%. The chain couples TRBV5-5 to TRBJ1-6, with 10 bases fitting TRBD1. The specimen was PBMCs. The sequence was collected from a man over 45 with lung cancer. CDR3 coding DNA: TGTGCCAGCAGCCAAACGGGACAGGGGAATTCACCCCTCCACTTT. Translation gives CASSQTGQGNSPLHF.